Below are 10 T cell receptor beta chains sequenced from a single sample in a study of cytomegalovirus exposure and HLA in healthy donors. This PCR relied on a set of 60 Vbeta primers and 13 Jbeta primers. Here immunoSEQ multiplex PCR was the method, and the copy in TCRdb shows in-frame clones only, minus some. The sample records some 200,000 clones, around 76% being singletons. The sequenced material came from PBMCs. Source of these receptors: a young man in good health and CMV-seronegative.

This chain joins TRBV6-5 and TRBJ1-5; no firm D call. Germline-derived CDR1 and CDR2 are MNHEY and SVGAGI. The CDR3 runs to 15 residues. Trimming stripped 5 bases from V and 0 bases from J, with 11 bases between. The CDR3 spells CASSTQGGSNQPQHF. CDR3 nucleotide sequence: TGTGCCAGCAGTACCCAAGGCGGTAGCAATCAGCCCCAGCATTTT.

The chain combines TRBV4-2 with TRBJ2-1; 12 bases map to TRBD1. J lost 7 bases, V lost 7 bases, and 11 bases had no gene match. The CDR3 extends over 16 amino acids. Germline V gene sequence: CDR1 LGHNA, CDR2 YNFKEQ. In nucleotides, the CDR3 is TGTGCCAGCAATGGGATCGGGACAGGGGGCATGAATGAGCAGTTCTTC. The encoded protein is CASNGIGTGGMNEQFF.

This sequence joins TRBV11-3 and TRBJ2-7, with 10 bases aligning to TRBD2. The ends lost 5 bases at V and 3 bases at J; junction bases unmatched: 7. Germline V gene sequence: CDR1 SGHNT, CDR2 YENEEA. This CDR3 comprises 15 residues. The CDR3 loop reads CASSPGTSDYYEQYF. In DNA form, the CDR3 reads TGTGCCAGCAGCCCCGGGACTAGCGACTACTACGAGCAGTACTTC.

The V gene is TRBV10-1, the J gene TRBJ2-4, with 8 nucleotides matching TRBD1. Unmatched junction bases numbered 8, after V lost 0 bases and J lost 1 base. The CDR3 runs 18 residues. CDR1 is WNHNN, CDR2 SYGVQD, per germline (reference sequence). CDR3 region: CASSESTGVLSAKNIQYF. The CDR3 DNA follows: TGCGCCAGCAGTGAGTCGACAGGGGTTCTGTCGGCCAAAAACATTCAGTACTTC.

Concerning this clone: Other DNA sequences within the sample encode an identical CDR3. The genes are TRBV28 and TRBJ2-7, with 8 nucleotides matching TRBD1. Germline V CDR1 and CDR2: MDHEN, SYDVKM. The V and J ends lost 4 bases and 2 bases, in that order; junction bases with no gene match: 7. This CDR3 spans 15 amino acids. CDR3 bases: TGTGCCAGCAGTTCCCCCGGGACAGGAACCTACGAGCAGTACTTC. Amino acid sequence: CASSSPGTGTYEQYF.

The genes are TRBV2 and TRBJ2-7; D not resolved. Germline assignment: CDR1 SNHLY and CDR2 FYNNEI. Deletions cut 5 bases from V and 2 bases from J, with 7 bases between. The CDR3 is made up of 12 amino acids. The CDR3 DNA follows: TGTGCCAGCAGTCCCTCCGCCTACGAGCAGTACTTC. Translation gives CASSPSAYEQYF.

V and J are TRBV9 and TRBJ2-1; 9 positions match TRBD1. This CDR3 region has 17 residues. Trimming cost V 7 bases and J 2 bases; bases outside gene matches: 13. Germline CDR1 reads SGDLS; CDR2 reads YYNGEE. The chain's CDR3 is CASSFSGQGWAYNEQFF. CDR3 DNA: TGTGCCAGCTCCTTTTCGGGACAGGGTTGGGCCTACAATGAGCAGTTCTTC.

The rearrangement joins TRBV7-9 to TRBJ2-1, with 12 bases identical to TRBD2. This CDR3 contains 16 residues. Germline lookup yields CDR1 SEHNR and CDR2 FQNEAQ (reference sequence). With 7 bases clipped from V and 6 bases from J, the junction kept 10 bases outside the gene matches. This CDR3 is CASTPQGLAGGNEQFF. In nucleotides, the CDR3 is TGTGCCAGCACCCCCCAGGGACTAGCGGGTGGCAATGAGCAGTTCTTC.

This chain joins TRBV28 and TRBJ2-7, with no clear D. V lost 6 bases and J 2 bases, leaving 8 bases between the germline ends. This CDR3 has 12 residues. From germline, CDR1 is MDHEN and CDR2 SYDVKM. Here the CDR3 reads CASSRGTYEQYF. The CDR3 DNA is TGTGCCAGCAGCCGAGGTACCTACGAGCAGTACTTC.

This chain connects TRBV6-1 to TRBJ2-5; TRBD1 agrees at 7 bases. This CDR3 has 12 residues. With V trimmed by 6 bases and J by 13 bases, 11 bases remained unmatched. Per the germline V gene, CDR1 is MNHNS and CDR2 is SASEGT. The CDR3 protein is CASRASTGLGYF. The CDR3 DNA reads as TGTGCCAGCAGGGCCTCGACAGGGTTGGGGTACTTC.